This T cell receptor (beta chain) came from a study of identical twins. TCRdb ran MiXCR on the 5' RACE reads and lists one entry per CDR3 protein. The table has 200,000 to 250,000 distinct CDR3 sequences, around 6.8% seen once; the top ten hold roughly 2%. CDR3 length: 17 amino acids. V shed 6 bases and J 0 bases; nucleotides not matched to a gene: 8. The germline gives CDR1 LNHDA, CDR2 SQIVND (reference sequence). These same data were also listed under a study on yellow fever vaccine responses in identical twins.

Sequenced: memory (CD45RO+) T cells sorted from blood. This TCR came from a woman under 30 in good health. The chain carries TRBV19 and TRBJ2-2; 9 bases align to TRBD2. The CDR3, as DNA: TGTGCCAGTAGCTCCCTCGGACTAGCGACGAACACCGGGGAGCTGTTTTTT. Its protein is CASSSLGLATNTGELFF.